One sample yielded the 26 T cell receptor beta chains listed below, sequenced in a study of T cell clonality in common variable immunodeficiency (dated by TCRdb to 2013 to 2016). Receptors were amplified or captured by the immunoSEQ multiplex PCR assay. In TCRdb, the immuneACCESS table is reduced to in-frame sequences with V and J assigned. These tables do not hold every clone; where another copy was compared, an unresolved V gene accounts for under half, and the others remain unexplained. This sample has tens of thousands of clones, none of them a singleton. 2.5% to 3% of the sample goes to the ten largest clones. Specimen: peripheral blood mononuclear cells. The origin of the receptors is a person between 18 and 75 years old in good health.

In its sample, this clone was seen many times. The read ends 3 residues before the CDR3 terminus; that terminus is restored from the germline J gene. The V call is TRBV10-3, the J call TRBJ1-1; D might be TRBD1 (5 bases). Germline V CDR1 and CDR2: ENHRY, SYGVKD. Trimming left V 6 bases short and J 1 base short, with 15 bases between. The CDR3 loop spans 15 amino acids. CDR3 sequence: CAIRGGNGENTEAFF. CDR3 DNA (partial): TGTGCCATCAGGGGGGGAAACGGTGAGAACACTGAA.

This clone was observed a few times. The read falls 3 residues short of the CDR3 end, and the missing part is taken from the germline J gene. The chain is built from TRBV11-2 and TRBJ1-1, with a tentative D call TRBD1 (6 bases). The CDR3 sequence is 13 residues long. V shed 8 bases and J shed 1 base, with 11 bases lying between them. Germline V CDR1 and CDR2: SGHAT, FQNNGV. The CDR3 is CASGQQGNTEAFF. The sequenced CDR3 bases are TGTGCCAGCGGACAGCAGGGGAACACTGAA.

Within the sample, this clone is medium-sized. The read terminates 3 residues before the CDR3 end, so the remaining end is supplied by the germline J gene. The chain joins TRBV6-2 or TRBV6-3 to TRBJ2-7; TRBD2 aligns across 7 bases. The CDR3 spans 15 residues. With V trimmed by 6 bases and J by 1 base, 9 bases remained unmatched. The V gene's germline CDR1 is MNHEY and CDR2 SVGEGT. The CDR3 here is CASSSFLAASYEQYF. Incomplete CDR3 DNA: TGTGCCAGCAGCTCCTTTCTAGCGGCTTCCTACGAG.

This clone occurred many times. The DNA ends 3 residues before the CDR3 does, and the rest of the CDR3 is filled in from the germline J gene. The genes are TRBV7-2 and TRBJ1-5; no clear D. V lost 2 bases to trimming and J lost 2 bases, with 10 bases between them. CDR1 and CDR2 from the germline V gene are SGHTA and FQGNSA. The CDR3 contains 15 residues. Partial CDR3 DNA: TGTGCCAGCAGCTTAACATCCGGGGGCAATCAGCCC. This gives the protein CASSLTSGGNQP. The whole CDR3 protein is CASSLTSGGNQPQHF.

Of note for this clone: The read comes to an end 3 residues before the CDR3 does, leaving the germline J gene to fill in the end. V gene TRBV18 combines with J gene TRBJ2-1; perhaps TRBD1 as D (6 bases). Per germline, CDR1 KGHSH and CDR2 LQKENI. This CDR3 region has 14 residues. The V and J ends lost 4 bases and 5 bases respectively, with 12 bases between them. The CDR3 region is CASSLIGQNNEQFF. The part of the CDR3 DNA that was read is TGTGCCAGCTCACTTATCGGACAGAACAATGAG. The full variable domain, its missing parts supplied by reference TRBV18 and TRBJ2-1, is NAGVMQNPRHLVRRRGQEARLRCSPMKGHSHVYWYRQLPEEGLKFMVYLQKENIIDESGMPKERFSAEFPKEGPSILRIQQVVRGDSAAYFCASSLIGQNNEQFFGPGTRLTVL.

By frequency in the sample, this clone is medium-sized. The sequence runs out 3 residues before the end of the CDR3; the remainder is reconstructed from the germline J gene. The rearrangement joins TRBV20-1 to TRBJ2-2; 11 nucleotides align to TRBD2. This CDR3 is built from 16 residues. The germline gives CDR1 DFQATT, CDR2 SNEGSKA (reference sequence). V trimming: 2 bases; J trimming: 3 bases; junction bases outside the gene matches: 5. This chain's CDR3 is CSARLTSGGDTGELFF. The DNA read from the CDR3 is TGCAGTGCTAGACTTACTAGCGGGGGAGACACCGGGGAG.

This clone has at least ten counts. The CDR3 extends 3 residues past the end of the read, so its final part is completed from the germline J gene. The chain recombines TRBV20-1 with TRBJ2-7, with 8 bases lining up with TRBD2. The CDR3 length is 11 residues. Germline V CDR1 and CDR2: DFQATT, SNEGSKA (reference sequence). J was trimmed by 6 bases and V by 6 bases; bases with no gene match: 4. The covered CDR3 bases are TGCAGTGCCCATAGCGGGACCGAG. This gives the protein CSAHSGTE. The full-length CDR3 reads as CSAHSGTEQYF.

This clone was recorded at least ten times. Sequencing ends 3 residues short of the CDR3 end; the germline J gene provides the rest. The chain couples TRBV6-4 to TRBJ2-2; D gene ambiguous. CDR1 and CDR2 (germline): MRHNA, SNTAGT. Between the trimmed V and J ends, which lost 4 bases and 1 base, there was a span of 7 bases. The CDR3 sequence is 14 residues long. The CDR3 sequence is CASSAQRNTGELFF. The CDR3 DNA, read in part, is TGTGCCAGCAGTGCCCAGCGGAACACCGGGGAG.

The table lists this clone with many counts. The read terminates 3 residues before the CDR3 end, so the remaining end is supplied by the germline J gene. V usage is TRBV30 and J usage is TRBJ1-2, with a weak D call TRBD1 (5 bases). The germline V gene has CDR1 GTSNPN and CDR2 SVGIG (reference sequence). The CDR3 is made up of 11 amino acids. The part of the CDR3 DNA that was read is TGTGCCTGGAGAAAGGGGCTCAGC. Its translation is CAWRKGLS. The CDR3 reads in full as CAWRKGLSYTF.

This clone was found many times. The read finishes 3 residues shy of the CDR3 end, and the germline J gene is used to complete it. The rearrangement links TRBV9 to TRBJ1-4; TRBD1 matches at 7 bases. Germline trimming cut 5 bases from V and 8 bases from J; bases unmatched to any gene: 12. This CDR3 is 15 amino acids long. The germline CDR1 and CDR2 sequences are SGDLS and YYNGEE. The sequenced part of the CDR3 DNA is TGTGCCAGCAGAGGGACAAATGGGACAGAAGAAAAA. It encodes CASRGTNGTEEK. The full CDR3 reads CASRGTNGTEEKLFF.

At least ten counts were recorded for this clone. The CDR3 end is not reached by the read, which stops 3 residues before it; the germline J gene fills it in. The genes are TRBV13 and TRBJ2-2; the match to TRBD2 covers 7 bases. Per germline, CDR1 PRHDT and CDR2 FYEKMQ (reference sequence). The CDR3 is 12 amino acids. Losses at the gene ends were 11 bases for V and 7 bases for J; bases not matched to a gene: 7. The sequenced CDR3 bases are TGTGCCTCAGGCGGGGGAGGCGGGGAG. It specifies CASGGGGGE. The entire CDR3 protein is CASGGGGGELFF. Using reference TRBV13 and TRBJ2-2 for the parts outside the CDR3, the full variable domain is AAGVIQSPRHLIKEKRETATLKCYPIPRHDTVYWYQQGPGQDPQFLISFYEKMQSDKGSIPDRFSAQQFSDYHSELNMSSLELGDSALYFCASGGGGGELFFGEGSRLTVL.

This clone was counted many times. The read stops 3 residues short of the end of the CDR3; the missing end is completed from the germline J gene. The rearrangement joins TRBV18 to TRBJ1-1; no clear D gene. The germline V gene has CDR1 KGHSH and CDR2 LQKENI. Deletions cut 3 bases from V and 3 bases from J, with 8 bases between. CDR3 length equals 13 residues. CDR3 DNA, as far as it was read: TGTGCCAGCTCACCCGACATGGACACTGAA. Translation gives CASSPDMDTE. The full CDR3 sequence reads CASSPDMDTEAFF. The full variable domain, its missing parts supplied by reference TRBV18 and TRBJ1-1, is NAGVMQNPRHLVRRRGQEARLRCSPMKGHSHVYWYRQLPEEGLKFMVYLQKENIIDESGMPKERFSAEFPKEGPSILRIQQVVRGDSAAYFCASSPDMDTEAFFGQGTRLTVV.

There are many counts of this clone. The missing CDR3 end, 3 residues past where the read stops, is filled in from the germline J gene. The chain carries TRBV6-4 and TRBJ2-3, with D possibly being TRBD1 (5 bases). CDR3 size: 14 residues. V was clipped by 5 bases and J by 6 bases, with 15 bases between them. Per the germline V gene, CDR1 is MRHNA and CDR2 is SNTAGT. The DNA read from the CDR3 is TGTGCCAGCAGTCAACCCGGACAAGCGGATACG. This encodes CASSQPGQADT. The whole CDR3 protein reads CASSQPGQADTQYF.

This clone was picked up many times. With the read ending 3 residues before the CDR3 end, the germline J gene is used to fill in that end. V gene TRBV14 combines with J gene TRBJ2-5; D is ambiguous. The CDR3 loop spans 14 amino acids. V lost 3 bases and J lost 1, with 9 bases in between. Germline lookup yields CDR1 SGHDN and CDR2 FVKESK. This chain's CDR3 is CASSQRLLQETQYF. The part of the CDR3 DNA that was read is TGTGCCAGCAGCCAGCGCCTACTCCAAGAGACC.

This clone was counted many times. The missing CDR3 end, 3 residues past where the read stops, is filled in from the germline J gene. The genes are TRBV20-1 and TRBJ2-7; possibly TRBD2 for D (6 bases). The germline V and J ends were trimmed by 0 bases and 2 bases, with 11 bases remaining between them. This CDR3 comprises 14 residues. Germline loops: CDR1 DFQATT, CDR2 SNEGSKA (reference sequence). CDR3 sequence reads: CSARDRDSTYEQYF. The DNA read from the CDR3 is TGCAGTGCTAGAGATAGGGACTCCACCTACGAG.

In this sample, this clone turned up many times. The read is 3 residues too short to cover the CDR3 end, so that end is filled in from the germline J gene. The chain couples TRBV20-1 to TRBJ2-1; 7 bases line up with TRBD2. From germline, CDR1 is DFQATT and CDR2 SNEGSKA (reference sequence). There are 16 residues in the CDR3. The V segment lost 3 bases and the J segment 6 bases; nucleotides outside the gene matches: 14. CDR3 bases read: TGCAGTGCTAGGGGTGGAGGACTAGAGACTGTCAATGAG. Residues: CSARGGGLETVNE. The whole CDR3 sequence is CSARGGGLETVNEQFF.

This clone has at least ten counts. Sequencing ends 3 residues short of the CDR3 end; the germline J gene provides the rest. The chain employs TRBV5-5 and TRBJ1-3; maybe TRBD1 (5 bases). The CDR3 is 15 amino acids. The V gene's germline CDR1 is SGHKS and CDR2 YYEKEE (reference sequence). V was clipped by 4 bases and J by 2 bases, with 13 bases between them. The covered CDR3 bases are TGTGCCAGCAGCCCCGGGCAGGGAACTGGAAACACC. Translation gives CASSPGQGTGNT. In full, the CDR3 reads CASSPGQGTGNTIYF.

This clone showed up many times. The read ends 3 residues early relative to the CDR3; the germline J gene fills the gap. The chain uses TRBV19 and TRBJ2-7, with 11 bases lining up with TRBD2. Germline V gene sequence: CDR1 LNHDA, CDR2 SQIVND (reference sequence). The junction had 9 bases not matched to a gene; V was cut back by 3 bases and J by 5 bases. This CDR3 is 16 amino acids long. The CDR3 loop reads CASSIELAGGVNEQYF. The CDR3 DNA, read in part, is TGTGCCAGTAGTATCGAGCTAGCGGGAGGTGTGAACGAG.

This clone has ten or more counts. The read falls 3 residues short of the CDR3 end, and the missing part is taken from the germline J gene. The chain carries TRBV28 and TRBJ2-7; TRBD2 might be the D (5 bases). Germline-derived CDR1 and CDR2 are MDHEN and SYDVKM. V gave up 6 bases and J gave up 1 base, with 16 bases separating them. There are 15 residues in the CDR3. The chain's CDR3 is CASSAQASGSYEQYF. The CDR3 DNA, read in part, is TGTGCCAGCAGCGCCCAGGCGAGCGGATCCTACGAG.

This clone was detected ten times or more. The DNA ends 3 residues before the CDR3 does, and the rest of the CDR3 is filled in from the germline J gene. The chain is built from TRBV10-3 and TRBJ2-1, with 7 bases aligning to TRBD2. V was pared by 3 bases and J by 3 bases, with 2 bases of the junction left unmatched. CDR3 length: 14 residues. Germline values: CDR1 ENHRY, CDR2 SYGVKD. The sequenced CDR3 bases are TGTGCCATCAGTGATCTAGCGGACTACAATGAG. Translation gives CAISDLADYNE. The complete CDR3 sequence is CAISDLADYNEQFF.

This clone came up many times. The sequence runs out 3 residues before the end of the CDR3; the remainder is reconstructed from the germline J gene. The chain joins TRBV28 to TRBJ2-7; 10 positions match TRBD2. V gave up 2 bases and J gave up 5 bases; unmatched junction bases: 6. CDR3 length: 15 residues. Germline CDR1 reads MDHEN; CDR2 reads SYDVKM. CDR3 DNA, as far as it was read: TGTGCCAGCAGTTTAGGGGCTAGCGGGAGTAACGAG. Translated: CASSLGASGSNE. The whole CDR3 sequence reads CASSLGASGSNEQYF. Looking up the rest from reference TRBV28 and TRBJ2-7 gives the full variable domain: DVKVTQSSRYLVKRTGEKVFLECVQDMDHENMFWYRQDPGLGLRLIYFSYDVKMKEKGDIPEGYSVSREKKERFSLILESASTNQTSMYLCASSLGASGSNEQYFGPGTRLTVT.

This clone was counted many times. The sequence runs out 3 residues before the end of the CDR3; the remainder is reconstructed from the germline J gene. This chain uses TRBV2 with TRBJ1-2; 10 bases are a match to TRBD1. Trimming at V came to 7 bases and at J to 3 bases, leaving 5 bases not matched to a gene. The germline V gene encodes CDR1 SNHLY and CDR2 FYNNEI. CDR3 length equals 14 residues. The CDR3 sequence is CASKGTGVDYGYTF. The covered CDR3 bases are TGTGCCAGCAAGGGGACAGGGGTGGACTATGGC. Together with reference TRBV2 and TRBJ1-2, the CDR3 gives the full variable domain: EPEVTQTPSHQVTQMGQEVILRCVPISNHLYFYWYRQILGQKVEFLVSFYNNEISEKSEIFDDQFSVERPDGSNFTLKIRSTKLEDSAMYFCASKGTGVDYGYTFGSGTRLTVV.

At least ten counts were recorded for this clone. The CDR3 goes on 3 residues after the read ends, and that part is filled in from the germline J gene. The J gene is TRBJ2-1, the V gene TRBV4-1, with TRBD2 matching 7 bases. The CDR3 length is 17 residues. V trimming: 4 bases; J trimming: 0 bases; junction bases outside the gene matches: 9. Germline CDR1 and CDR2: MGHRA and YSYEKL. The part of the CDR3 DNA that was read is TGCGCCAGCAGCCCTCCATTAGCGGGTCCCTCCTACAATGAG. Protein sequence: CASSPPLAGPSYNE. The whole CDR3 protein reads CASSPPLAGPSYNEQFF.

This clone was counted at least ten times. The CDR3 end lies 3 residues beyond the end of the read and is filled in from the germline J gene. The chain is built from TRBV7-9 and TRBJ1-2; D perhaps matches TRBD1 (5 bases). The CDR3 is 15 amino acids. V was pared by 5 bases and J by 7 bases, with 20 bases between. Germline CDR1 SEHNR, CDR2 FQNEAQ (reference sequence). The covered CDR3 bases are TGTGCCAGCAGCCTCCCCGCAGGGCTGGATGCTGGC. Protein sequence: CASSLPAGLDAG. In full, the CDR3 is CASSLPAGLDAGYTF.

This clone was seen many times. The CDR3 is cut off 3 residues early in the read; its end comes from the germline J gene. The J gene is TRBJ2-3, the V gene TRBV20-1, with a weak D call TRBD2 (6 bases). Germline CDR1 is DFQATT and CDR2 is SNEGSKA (reference sequence). Trimming left V 0 bases short and J 3 bases short, with 13 bases between. The CDR3 runs 15 residues. This CDR3 reads CSARDPKTRTDTQYF. The CDR3 bases that were read are TGCAGTGCTAGAGATCCGAAGACTAGAACAGATACG.

This clone has at least ten counts. Coverage ceases 3 residues before the CDR3 finishes, and the germline J gene fills in the end. The V gene is TRBV29-1, the J gene TRBJ1-4; no clear D. Trimming pared 5 bases from V and 0 bases from J, leaving 16 bases between. CDR3 length: 16 residues. Germline V lookup: CDR1 SQVTM, CDR2 ANQGSEA. The chain's CDR3 is CSVYPAGEATNEKLFF. The CDR3 bases that were read are TGCAGCGTTTACCCTGCGGGAGAAGCAACTAATGAAAAA. Drawing the rest from reference TRBV29-1 and TRBJ1-4, the complete variable domain is SAVISQKPSRDICQRGTSLTIQCQVDSQVTMMFWYRQQPGQSLTLIATANQGSEATYESGFVIDKFPISRPNLTFSTLTVSNMSPEDSSIYLCSVYPAGEATNEKLFFGSGTQLSVL.